This T cell receptor beta chain was captured in a study of shared clonotypes between healthy human individuals. Across the whole study: Aged 18 to 49, the donors were two women and a few men. Notes on the study in general: In contrast to clonotypes shared by all four donors, non-shared clonotypes had lower generation probabilities.

Remarks on this clone: Its antigen is not identified.

Using immunoSEQ multiplex PCR, the repertoire was profiled, and TCRdb retains in-frame clones only, with some absent. The sample records roughly 110,000 clones, around two thirds being singletons. The CD8 memory fraction combined CD45RO+ cells with TemRA cells (CCR7-negative CD45RA+). V gave up 0 bases and J gave up 8 bases, with 22 bases separating them. Per the germline V gene, CDR1 is LGHNA and CDR2 is YNFKEQ. This CDR3 has 17 amino acids. The chain combines TRBV4-2 with TRBJ1-2; D may be TRBD1 (5 bases). The specimen sequenced was memory CD8+ T cells sorted from blood. Subset of the sample: CD45RO+ cells pooled with CCR7-negative TemRA cells. This TCR came from a woman aged 25 to 39 in good health. DNA of the CDR3: TGTGCCAGCAGCCAAGATGTCCTTTGGTTCGGGGGGGTCGGCTACACCTTC. Residues: CASSQDVLWFGGVGYTF.